This T cell receptor beta chain was found in a study of blood T cell repertoires in COVID-19. Study-level information: Whether acute or convalescent, the COVID-19 samples came from the United States, Italy and Spain. Sample material is recorded as cDNA or gDNA derived from T cells, B-cell-depleted T cells, or PBMCs.

V lost 7 bases, J lost 1 base, and 10 bases lay in between. Germline CDR1 reads LNHDA; CDR2 reads SQIVND (reference sequence). CDR3 length: 13 amino acids. Per the original data handling: How many nucleated cells were present was estimated from reference gene primer amplification. Only in-frame clones appear in the TCRdb table, and some are missing; sequencing was by immunoSEQ multiplex PCR. D and trimming come from the DNA, and the V and J calls and clone size come from that table. The sample lists around 30,000 clones, roughly 88% occurring once. Source material: peripheral blood. The TCR sequence derives from a man at least 80 years old with acute or convalescent COVID-19. The V and J genes are TRBV19 and TRBJ1-1, with D tentatively TRBD1 (6 bases). The CDR3 region is CASTTGPNTEAFF. The CDR3 region has the DNA TGTGCCAGTACCACAGGGCCGAACACTGAAGCTTTCTTT.